The source of this T cell receptor beta chain is a study of PD-1 blockade in classical Hodgkin lymphoma. The sample holds a few counts of this clone. Assay used: immunoSEQ multiplex PCR; TCRdb lists only in-frame clones, some missing. The data contain approximately 10,000 clones, 70% to 90% of them singletons. Between the trimmed V and J ends, which lost 7 bases and 5 bases, there was a span of 15 bases. Germline V CDR1 and CDR2: SQVTM, ANQGSEA. This CDR3 comprises 13 residues. Documented time point: newly diagnosed, previously untreated cHL patient sample. Through magnetic negative selection, CD8+ T cells were separated from PBMCs that had been thawed.

This chain joins TRBV29-1 and TRBJ1-3; D is perhaps TRBD1 (5 bases). The clonotype was recovered from a human donor with classical Hodgkin lymphoma. The sample was CD8+ T cells from blood. This CDR3 reads CSADFGDRNTIYF. The CDR3 nucleotides are TGCAGCGCTGACTTCGGGGACCGAAACACCATATATTTT.